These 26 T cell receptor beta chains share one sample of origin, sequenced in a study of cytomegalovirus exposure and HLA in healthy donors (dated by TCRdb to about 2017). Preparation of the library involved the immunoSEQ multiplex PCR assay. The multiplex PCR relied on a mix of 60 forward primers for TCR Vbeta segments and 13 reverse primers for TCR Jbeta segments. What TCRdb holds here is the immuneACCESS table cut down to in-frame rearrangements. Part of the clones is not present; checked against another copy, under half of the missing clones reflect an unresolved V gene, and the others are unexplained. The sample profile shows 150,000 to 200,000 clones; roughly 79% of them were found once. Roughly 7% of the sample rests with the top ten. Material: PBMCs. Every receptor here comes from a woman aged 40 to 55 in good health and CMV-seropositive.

CDR3 loop: CASTRATDNEQFF. The CDR3 nucleotides are TGTGCCAGCACCCGAGCCACGGACAATGAGCAGTTCTTC. The V call is TRBV6-4, the J call TRBJ2-1; D not resolved. This CDR3 has 13 amino acids. Per germline, CDR1 MRHNA and CDR2 SNTAGT. Trimming pared 7 bases from V and 5 bases from J, leaving 12 bases between.

CDR3 sequence reads: CASSLKGRNPVRETQYF. The CDR3 DNA is TGTGCCAGCAGTTTAAAAGGGAGGAATCCTGTGAGGGAGACCCAGTACTTC. The chain is built from TRBV28 and TRBJ2-5; the D gene is possibly TRBD2 (6 bases). V lost 2 bases and J lost 5, with 21 bases in between. The germline CDR1 and CDR2 sequences are MDHEN and SYDVKM. This CDR3 is 17 amino acids long.

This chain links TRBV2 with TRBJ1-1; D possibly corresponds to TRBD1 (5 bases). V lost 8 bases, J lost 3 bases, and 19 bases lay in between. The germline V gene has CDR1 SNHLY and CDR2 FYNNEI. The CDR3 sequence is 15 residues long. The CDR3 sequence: CASCETRVVDTEAFF. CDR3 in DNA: TGTGCCAGCTGCGAGACCAGGGTGGTCGACACTGAAGCTTTCTTT.

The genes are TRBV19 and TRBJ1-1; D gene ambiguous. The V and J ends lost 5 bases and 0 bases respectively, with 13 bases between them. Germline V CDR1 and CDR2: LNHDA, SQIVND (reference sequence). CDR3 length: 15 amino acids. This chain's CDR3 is CASSADWNLNTEAFF. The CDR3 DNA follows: TGTGCCAGTAGTGCCGACTGGAACTTGAACACTGAAGCTTTCTTT.

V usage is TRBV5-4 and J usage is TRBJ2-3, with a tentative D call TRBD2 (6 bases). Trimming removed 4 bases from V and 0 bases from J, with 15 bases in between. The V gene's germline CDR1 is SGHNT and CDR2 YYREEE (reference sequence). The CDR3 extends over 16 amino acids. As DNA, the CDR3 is TGTGCCAGCAGCCGGGGGATTGGGCAGAGCACAGATACGCAGTATTTT. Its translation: CASSRGIGQSTDTQYF.

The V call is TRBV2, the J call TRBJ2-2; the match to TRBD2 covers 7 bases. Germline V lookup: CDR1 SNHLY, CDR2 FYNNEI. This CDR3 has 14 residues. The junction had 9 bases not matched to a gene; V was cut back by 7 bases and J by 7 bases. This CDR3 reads CASIWGGAFGELFF. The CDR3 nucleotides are TGTGCCAGCATTTGGGGAGGGGCATTCGGGGAGCTGTTTTTT.

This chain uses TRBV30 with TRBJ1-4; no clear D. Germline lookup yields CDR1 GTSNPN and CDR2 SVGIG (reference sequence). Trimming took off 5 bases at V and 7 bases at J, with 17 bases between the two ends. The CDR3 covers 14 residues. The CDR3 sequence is CAWSHGQVGEKLFF. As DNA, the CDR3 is TGTGCCTGGTCCCATGGGCAGGTCGGTGAAAAACTGTTTTTT.

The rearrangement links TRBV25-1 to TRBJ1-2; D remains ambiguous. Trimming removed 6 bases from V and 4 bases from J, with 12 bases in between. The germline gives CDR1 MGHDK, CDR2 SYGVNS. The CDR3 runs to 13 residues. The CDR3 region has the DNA TGTGCCAGCAGCCCCAATGGAGTCTATGGCTACACCTTC. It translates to CASSPNGVYGYTF.

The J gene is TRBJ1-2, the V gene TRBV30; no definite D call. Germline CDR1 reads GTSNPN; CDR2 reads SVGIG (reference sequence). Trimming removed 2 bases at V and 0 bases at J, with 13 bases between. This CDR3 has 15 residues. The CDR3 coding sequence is TGTGCCTGGAGTATCCTGAGAAGTTCTAACTATGGCTACACCTTC. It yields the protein CAWSILRSSNYGYTF.

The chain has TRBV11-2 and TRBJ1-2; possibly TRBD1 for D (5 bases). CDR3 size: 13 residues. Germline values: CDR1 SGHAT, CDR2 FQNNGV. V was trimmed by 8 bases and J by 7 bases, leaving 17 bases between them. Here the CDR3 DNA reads TGTGCCAGCCGCTCGGGGGTGACGGGTGGCTACACCTTC. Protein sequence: CASRSGVTGGYTF. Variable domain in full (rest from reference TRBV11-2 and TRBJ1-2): EAGVAQSPRYKIIEKRQSVAFWCNPISGHATLYWYQQILGQGPKLLIQFQNNGVVDDSQLPKDRFSAERLKGVDSTLKIQPAKLEDSAVYLCASRSGVTGGYTFGSGTRLTVV.

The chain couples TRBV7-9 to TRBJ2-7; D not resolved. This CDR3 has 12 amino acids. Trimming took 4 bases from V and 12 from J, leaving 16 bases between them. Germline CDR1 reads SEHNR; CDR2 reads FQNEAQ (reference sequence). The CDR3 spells CASSYADSHRYF. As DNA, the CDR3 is TGTGCCAGCAGCTACGCAGATAGCCACCGGTACTTC.

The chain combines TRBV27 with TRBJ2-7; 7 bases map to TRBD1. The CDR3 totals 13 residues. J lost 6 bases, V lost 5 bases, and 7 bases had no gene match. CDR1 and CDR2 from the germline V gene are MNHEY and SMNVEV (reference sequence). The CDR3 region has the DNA TGTGCCAGCAGTCAAATGACAGGGAGCGAGCAGTACTTC. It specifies CASSQMTGSEQYF.

The CDR3 here is CASSRLAGAANEQFF. The DNA for the CDR3 is TGCGCCAGCAGTCGATTAGCGGGGGCGGCCAATGAGCAGTTCTTC. This chain uses TRBV10-2 with TRBJ2-1; 9 nucleotides match TRBD2. The CDR3 sequence is 15 residues long. CDR1 is WSHSY, CDR2 SAAADI, per germline. Losses at the gene ends were 5 bases for V and 6 bases for J; bases not matched to a gene: 8.

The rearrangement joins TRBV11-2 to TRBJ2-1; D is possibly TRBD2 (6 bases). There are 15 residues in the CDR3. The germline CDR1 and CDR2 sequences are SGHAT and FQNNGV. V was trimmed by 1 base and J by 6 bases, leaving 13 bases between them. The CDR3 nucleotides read TGTGCCAGCAGCTTAGCCCGGGGGAGTCCCAATGAGCAGTTCTTC. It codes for CASSLARGSPNEQFF.

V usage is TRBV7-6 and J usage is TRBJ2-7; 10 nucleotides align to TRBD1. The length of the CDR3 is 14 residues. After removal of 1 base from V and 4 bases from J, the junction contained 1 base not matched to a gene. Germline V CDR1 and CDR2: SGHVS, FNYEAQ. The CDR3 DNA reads TGTGCCAGCAGCTTAGGGGACAGGGGTTACGAGCAGTACTTC. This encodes CASSLGDRGYEQYF. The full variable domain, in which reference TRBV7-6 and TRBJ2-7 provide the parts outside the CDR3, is GAGVSQSPRYKVTKRGQDVALRCDPISGHVSLYWYRQALGQGPEFLTYFNYEAQQDKSGLPNDRFSAERPEGSISTLTIQRTEQRDSAMYRCASSLGDRGYEQYFGPGTRLTVT.

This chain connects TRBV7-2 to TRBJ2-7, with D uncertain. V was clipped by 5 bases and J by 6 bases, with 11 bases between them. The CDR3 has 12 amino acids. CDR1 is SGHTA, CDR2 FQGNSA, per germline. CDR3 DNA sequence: TGTGCCAGCAGCACCCTAGGTCGCGAGCAGTACTTC. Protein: CASSTLGREQYF.

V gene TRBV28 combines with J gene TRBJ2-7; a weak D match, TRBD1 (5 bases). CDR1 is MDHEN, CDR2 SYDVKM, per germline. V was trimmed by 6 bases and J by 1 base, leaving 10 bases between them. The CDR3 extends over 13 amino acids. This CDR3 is CASRDTSSYEQYF. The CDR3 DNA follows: TGTGCCAGCAGGGACACCTCATCCTACGAGCAGTACTTC.

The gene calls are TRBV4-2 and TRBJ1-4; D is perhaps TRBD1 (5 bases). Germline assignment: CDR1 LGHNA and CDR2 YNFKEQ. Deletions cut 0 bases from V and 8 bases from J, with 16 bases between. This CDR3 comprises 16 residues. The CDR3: CASSQDGGVEGEKLFF. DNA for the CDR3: TGTGCCAGCAGCCAAGATGGGGGGGTAGAGGGGGAAAAACTGTTTTTT.

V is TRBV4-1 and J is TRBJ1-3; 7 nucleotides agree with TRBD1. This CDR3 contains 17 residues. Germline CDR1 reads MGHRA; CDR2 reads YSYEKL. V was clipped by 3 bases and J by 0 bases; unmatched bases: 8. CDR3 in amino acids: CASSHRQGGHSGNTIYF. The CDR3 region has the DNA TGCGCCAGCAGCCATAGACAGGGAGGACACTCTGGAAACACCATATATTTT.

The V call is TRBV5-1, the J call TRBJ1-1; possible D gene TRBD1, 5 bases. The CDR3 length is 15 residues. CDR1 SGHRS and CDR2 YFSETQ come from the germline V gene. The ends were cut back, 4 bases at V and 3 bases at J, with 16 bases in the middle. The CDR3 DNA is TGCGCCAGCAGCGCGGCGGGACCCACACACACTGAAGCTTTCTTT. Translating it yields CASSAAGPTHTEAFF. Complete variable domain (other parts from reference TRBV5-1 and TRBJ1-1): KAGVTQTPRYLIKTRGQQVTLSCSPISGHRSVSWYQQTPGQGLQFLFEYFSETQRNKGNFPGRFSGRQFSNSRSEMNVSTLELGDSALYLCASSAAGPTHTEAFFGQGTRLTVV.

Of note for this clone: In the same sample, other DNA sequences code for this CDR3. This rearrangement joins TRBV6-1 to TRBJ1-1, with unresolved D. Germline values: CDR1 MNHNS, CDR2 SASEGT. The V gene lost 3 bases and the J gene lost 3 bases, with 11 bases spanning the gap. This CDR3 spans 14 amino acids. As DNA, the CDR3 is TGTGCCAGCAGTGACCGGGGTTCGGACACTGAAGCTTTCTTT. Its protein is CASSDRGSDTEAFF.

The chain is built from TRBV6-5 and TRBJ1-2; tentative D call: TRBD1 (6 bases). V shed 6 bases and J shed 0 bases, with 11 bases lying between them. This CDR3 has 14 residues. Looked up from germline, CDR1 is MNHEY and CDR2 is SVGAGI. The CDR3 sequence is CASRARGSNYGYTF. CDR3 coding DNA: TGTGCCAGCAGAGCCAGGGGATCTAACTATGGCTACACCTTC.

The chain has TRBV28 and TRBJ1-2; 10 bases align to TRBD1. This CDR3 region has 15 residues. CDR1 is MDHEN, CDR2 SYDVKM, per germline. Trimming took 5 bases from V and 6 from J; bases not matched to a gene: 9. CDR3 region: CASSLTGGGRDGYTF. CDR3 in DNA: TGTGCCAGCAGTCTGACAGGGGGCGGCCGGGATGGCTACACCTTC.

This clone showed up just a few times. The CDR3 DNA is TGCGCCAGCAGTGACTTCGGGGAGCCAACTAATGAAAAACTGTTTTTT. This gives the protein CASSDFGEPTNEKLFF. The chain employs TRBV10-1 and TRBJ1-4, with D unresolved. The V gene lost 3 bases and the J gene lost 0 bases, with 11 bases spanning the gap. The germline gives CDR1 WNHNN, CDR2 SYGVQD (reference sequence). This CDR3 comprises 16 residues.

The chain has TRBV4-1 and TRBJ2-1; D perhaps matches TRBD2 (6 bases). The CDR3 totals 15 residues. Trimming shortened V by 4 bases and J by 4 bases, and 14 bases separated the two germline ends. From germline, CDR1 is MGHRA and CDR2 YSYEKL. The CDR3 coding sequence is TGCGCCAGCAGCCCCCTGGAGGGAGAGTACAATGAGCAGTTCTTC. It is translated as CASSPLEGEYNEQFF.

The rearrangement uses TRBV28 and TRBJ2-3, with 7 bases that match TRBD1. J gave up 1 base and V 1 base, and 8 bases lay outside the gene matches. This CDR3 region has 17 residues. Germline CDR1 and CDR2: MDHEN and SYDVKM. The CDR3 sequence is CASSLSGTALGTDTQYF. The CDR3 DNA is TGTGCCAGCAGTTTATCTGGGACAGCTCTAGGCACAGATACGCAGTATTTT.